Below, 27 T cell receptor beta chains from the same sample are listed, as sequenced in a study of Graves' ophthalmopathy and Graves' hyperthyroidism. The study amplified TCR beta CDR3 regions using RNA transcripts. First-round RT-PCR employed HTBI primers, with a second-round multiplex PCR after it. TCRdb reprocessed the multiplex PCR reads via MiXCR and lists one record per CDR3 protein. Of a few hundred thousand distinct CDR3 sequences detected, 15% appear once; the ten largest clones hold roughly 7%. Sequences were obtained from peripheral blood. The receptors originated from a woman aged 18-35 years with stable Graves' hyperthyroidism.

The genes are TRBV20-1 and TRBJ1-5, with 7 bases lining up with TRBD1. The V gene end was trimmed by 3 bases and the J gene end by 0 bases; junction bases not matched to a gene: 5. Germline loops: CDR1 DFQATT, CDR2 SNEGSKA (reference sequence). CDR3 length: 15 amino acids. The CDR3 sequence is CSASTGQNSNQPQHF. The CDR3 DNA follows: TGCAGTGCTAGTACGGGACAGAATAGCAATCAGCCCCAGCATTTT.

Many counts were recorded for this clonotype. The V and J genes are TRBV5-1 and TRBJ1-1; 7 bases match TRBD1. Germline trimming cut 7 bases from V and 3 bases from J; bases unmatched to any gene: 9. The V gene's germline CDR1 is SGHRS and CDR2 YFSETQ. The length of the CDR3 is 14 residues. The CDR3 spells CASRSQGLDTEAFF. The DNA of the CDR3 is TGCGCCAGCCGATCACAGGGGTTGGACACTGAAGCTTTCTTT.

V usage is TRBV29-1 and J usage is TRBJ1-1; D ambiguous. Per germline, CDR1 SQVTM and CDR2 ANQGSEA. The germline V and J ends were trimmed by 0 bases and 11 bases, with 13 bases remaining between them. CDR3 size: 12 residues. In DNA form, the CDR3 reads TGCAGCGTTGAAGATTCGGCCCTATCGGCTTTCTTT. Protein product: CSVEDSALSAFF.

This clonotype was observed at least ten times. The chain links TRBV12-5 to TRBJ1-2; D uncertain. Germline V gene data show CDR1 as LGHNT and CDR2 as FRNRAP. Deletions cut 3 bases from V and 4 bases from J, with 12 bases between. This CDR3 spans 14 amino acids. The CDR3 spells CASGFSGLSYGYTF. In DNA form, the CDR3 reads TGTGCTAGTGGTTTTTCGGGATTATCCTATGGCTACACCTTC.

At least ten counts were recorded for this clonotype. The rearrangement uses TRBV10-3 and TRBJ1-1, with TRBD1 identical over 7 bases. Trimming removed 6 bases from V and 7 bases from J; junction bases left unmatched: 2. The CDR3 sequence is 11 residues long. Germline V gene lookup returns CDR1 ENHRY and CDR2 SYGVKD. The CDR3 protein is CAIRTGSEAFF. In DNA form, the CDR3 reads TGTGCCATCAGGACAGGGAGTGAAGCTTTCTTT.

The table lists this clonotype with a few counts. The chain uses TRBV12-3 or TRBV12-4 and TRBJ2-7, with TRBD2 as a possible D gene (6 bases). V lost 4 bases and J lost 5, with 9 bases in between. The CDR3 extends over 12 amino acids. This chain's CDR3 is CASSWGVHEQYF. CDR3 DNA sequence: TGTGCCAGCAGTTGGGGGGTCCACGAGCAGTACTTC.

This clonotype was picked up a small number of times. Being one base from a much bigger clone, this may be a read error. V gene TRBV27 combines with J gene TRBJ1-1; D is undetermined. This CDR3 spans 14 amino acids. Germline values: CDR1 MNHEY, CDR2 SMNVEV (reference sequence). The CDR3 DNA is TGTGCCAGCAGTCCACTTAGTTCGGGCACTGAAGCTTCCTTT. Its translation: CASSPLSSGTEASF.

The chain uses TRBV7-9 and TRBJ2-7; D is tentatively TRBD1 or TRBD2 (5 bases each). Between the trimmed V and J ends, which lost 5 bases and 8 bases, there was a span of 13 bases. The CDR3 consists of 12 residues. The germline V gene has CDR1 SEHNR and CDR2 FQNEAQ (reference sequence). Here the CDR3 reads CASSLRPGQQYF. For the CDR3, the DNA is TGTGCCAGCAGCCTACGTCCGGGACAGCAGTACTTC.

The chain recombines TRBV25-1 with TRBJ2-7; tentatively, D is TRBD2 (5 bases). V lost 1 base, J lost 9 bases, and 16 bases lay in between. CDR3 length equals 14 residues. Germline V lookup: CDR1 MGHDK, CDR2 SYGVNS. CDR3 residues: CASSELSGEKGQYF. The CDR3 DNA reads TGTGCCAGCAGTGAATTGAGCGGCGAGAAGGGGCAGTACTTC.

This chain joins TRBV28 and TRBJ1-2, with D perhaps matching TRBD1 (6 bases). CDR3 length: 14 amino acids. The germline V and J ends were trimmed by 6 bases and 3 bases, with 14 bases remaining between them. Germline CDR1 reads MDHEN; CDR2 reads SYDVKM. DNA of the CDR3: TGTGCCAGCAGCCCCCTGGACAGCGACTATGGCTACACCTTC. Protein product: CASSPLDSDYGYTF.

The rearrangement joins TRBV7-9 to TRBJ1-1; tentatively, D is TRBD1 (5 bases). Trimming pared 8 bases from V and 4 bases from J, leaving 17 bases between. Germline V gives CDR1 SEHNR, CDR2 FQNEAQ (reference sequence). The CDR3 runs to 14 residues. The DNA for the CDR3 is TGTGCCAGCCTAACCGGGGGGTACGGCACTGAAGCTTTCTTT. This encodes CASLTGGYGTEAFF.

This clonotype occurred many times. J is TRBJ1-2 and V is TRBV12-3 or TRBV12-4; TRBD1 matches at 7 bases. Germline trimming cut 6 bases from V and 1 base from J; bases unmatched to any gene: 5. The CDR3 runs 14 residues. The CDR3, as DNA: TGTGCCAGCAGGCGGGACAGTAGTAACTATGGCTACACCTTC. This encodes CASRRDSSNYGYTF.

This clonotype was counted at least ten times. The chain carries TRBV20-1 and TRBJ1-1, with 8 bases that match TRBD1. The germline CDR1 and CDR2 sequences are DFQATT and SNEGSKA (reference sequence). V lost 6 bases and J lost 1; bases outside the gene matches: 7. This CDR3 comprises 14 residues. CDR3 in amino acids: CSAMGQATNTEAFF. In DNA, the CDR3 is TGCAGTGCCATGGGACAGGCGACGAACACTGAAGCTTTCTTT.

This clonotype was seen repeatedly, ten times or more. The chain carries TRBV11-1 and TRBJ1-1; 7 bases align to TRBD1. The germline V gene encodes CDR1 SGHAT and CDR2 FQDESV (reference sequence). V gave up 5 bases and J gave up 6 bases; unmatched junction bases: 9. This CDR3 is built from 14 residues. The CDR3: CASSPTGAGAEAFF. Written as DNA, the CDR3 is TGTGCCAGCAGCCCCACAGGGGCCGGAGCTGAAGCTTTCTTT. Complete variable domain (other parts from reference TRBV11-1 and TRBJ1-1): EAEVAQSPRYKITEKSQAVAFWCDPISGHATLYWYRQILGQGPELLVQFQDESVVDDSQLPKDRFSAERLKGVDSTLKIQPAELGDSAMYLCASSPTGAGAEAFFGQGTRLTVV.

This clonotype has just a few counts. The CDR3 reads CASRNPGTVNGQYF. In DNA, the CDR3 is TGTGCCAGCAGAAACCCCGGGACAGTGAATGGGCAGTACTTC. The chain uses TRBV6-1 and TRBJ2-7; 7 bases agree with TRBD1. V lost 6 bases and J lost 9; bases outside the gene matches: 14. Germline V gene lookup returns CDR1 MNHNS and CDR2 SASEGT. This CDR3 is built from 14 residues.

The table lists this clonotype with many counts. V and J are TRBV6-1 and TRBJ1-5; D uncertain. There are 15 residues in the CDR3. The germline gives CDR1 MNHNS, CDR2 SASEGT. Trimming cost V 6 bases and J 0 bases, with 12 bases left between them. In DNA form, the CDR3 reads TGTGCCAGCAGGGCGAGACTCTATAGCAATCAGCCCCAGCATTTT. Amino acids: CASRARLYSNQPQHF.

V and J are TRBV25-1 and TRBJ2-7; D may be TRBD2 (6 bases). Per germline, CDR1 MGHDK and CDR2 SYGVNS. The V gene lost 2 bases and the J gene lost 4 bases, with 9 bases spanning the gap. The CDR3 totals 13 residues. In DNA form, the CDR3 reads TGTGCCAGCAGTGAAGGGACTCCATACGAGCAGTACTTC. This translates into CASSEGTPYEQYF.

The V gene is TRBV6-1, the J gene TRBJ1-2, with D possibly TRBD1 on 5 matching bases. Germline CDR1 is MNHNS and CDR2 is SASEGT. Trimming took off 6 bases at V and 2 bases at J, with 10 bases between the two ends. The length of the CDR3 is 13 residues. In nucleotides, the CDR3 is TGTGCCAGCAGGGCGGGACTCAACTATGGCTACACCTTC. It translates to CASRAGLNYGYTF.

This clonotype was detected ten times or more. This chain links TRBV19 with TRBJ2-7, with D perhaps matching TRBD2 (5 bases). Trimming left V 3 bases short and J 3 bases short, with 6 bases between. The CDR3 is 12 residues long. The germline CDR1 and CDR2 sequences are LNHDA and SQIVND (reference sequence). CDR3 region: CASSMRDYEQYF. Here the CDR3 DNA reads TGTGCCAGTAGTATGAGGGACTACGAGCAGTACTTC. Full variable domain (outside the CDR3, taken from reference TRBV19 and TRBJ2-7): DGGITQSPKYLFRKEGQNVTLSCEQNLNHDAMYWYRQDPGQGLRLIYYSQIVNDFQKGDIAEGYSVSREKKESFPLTVTSAQKNPTAFYLCASSMRDYEQYFGPGTRLTVT.

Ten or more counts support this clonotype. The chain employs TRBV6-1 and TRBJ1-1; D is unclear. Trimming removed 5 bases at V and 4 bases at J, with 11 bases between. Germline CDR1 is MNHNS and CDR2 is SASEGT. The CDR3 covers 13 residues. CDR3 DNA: TGTGCCAGCAGTAGTCCCTCGGGCACTGAAGCTTTCTTT. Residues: CASSSPSGTEAFF.

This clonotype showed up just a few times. CDR3 bases: TGTGCCAGCTCACCTCCGGGGGGCCGAGGGGACGAGCAGTACTTC. Translation: CASSPPGGRGDEQYF. The J gene is TRBJ2-7, the V gene TRBV18, with D tentatively TRBD2 (7 bases). In germline, CDR1 is KGHSH, CDR2 LQKENI. The CDR3 is 15 residues long. V lost 3 bases to trimming and J lost 5 bases, with 17 bases between them.

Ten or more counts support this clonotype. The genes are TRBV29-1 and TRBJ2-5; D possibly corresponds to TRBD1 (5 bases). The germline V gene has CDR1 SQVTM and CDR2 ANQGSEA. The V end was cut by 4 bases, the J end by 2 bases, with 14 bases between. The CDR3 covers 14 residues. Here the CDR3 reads CSVAGLDPQETQYF. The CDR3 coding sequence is TGCAGCGTTGCAGGGCTAGATCCTCAAGAGACCCAGTACTTC.

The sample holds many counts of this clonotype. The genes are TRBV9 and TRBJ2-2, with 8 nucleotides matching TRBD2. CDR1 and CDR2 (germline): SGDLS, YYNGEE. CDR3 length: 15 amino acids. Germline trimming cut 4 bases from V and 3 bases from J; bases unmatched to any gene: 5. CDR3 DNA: TGTGCCAGCAGCATAGCGGGGATTCACACCGGGGAGCTGTTTTTT. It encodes CASSIAGIHTGELFF.

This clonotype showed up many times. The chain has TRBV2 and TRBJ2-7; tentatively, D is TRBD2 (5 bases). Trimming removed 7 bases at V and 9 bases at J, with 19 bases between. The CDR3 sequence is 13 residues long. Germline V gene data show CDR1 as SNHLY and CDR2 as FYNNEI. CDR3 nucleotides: TGTGCCAGCACCCCGGGGTCCCTTACCCGGCAGTACTTC. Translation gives CASTPGSLTRQYF.

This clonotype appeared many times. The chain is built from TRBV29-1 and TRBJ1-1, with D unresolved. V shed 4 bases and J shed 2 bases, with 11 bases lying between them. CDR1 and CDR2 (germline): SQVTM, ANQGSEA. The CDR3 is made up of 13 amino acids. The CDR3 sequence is CSVGRTSNTEAFF. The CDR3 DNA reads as TGCAGCGTTGGGAGGACTTCAAACACTGAAGCTTTCTTT.

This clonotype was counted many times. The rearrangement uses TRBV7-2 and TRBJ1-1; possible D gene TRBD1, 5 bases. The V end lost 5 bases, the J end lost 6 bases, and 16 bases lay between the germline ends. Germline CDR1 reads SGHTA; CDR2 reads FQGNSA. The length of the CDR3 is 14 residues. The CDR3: CASSPQETGPEAFF. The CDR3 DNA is TGTGCCAGCAGCCCCCAGGAAACGGGACCTGAAGCTTTCTTT.

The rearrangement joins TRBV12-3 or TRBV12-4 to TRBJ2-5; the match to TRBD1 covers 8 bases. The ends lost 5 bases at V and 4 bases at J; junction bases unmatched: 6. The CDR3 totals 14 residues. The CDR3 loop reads CASSTQGAPETQYF. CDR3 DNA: TGTGCCAGCAGTACGCAGGGGGCTCCAGAGACCCAGTACTTC.